Listed here is a single T cell receptor (beta chain). The antigen remains undetermined. These data belong to a study of vaccination effects on CD4 cells after COVID-19. ViraFEST assay sequencing came after antigen-specific CD4+ T cells were expanded with viral peptide pools. Investigators separated out CD4+ T cells once about 10 days of culture had passed. Infection with SARS-CoV-2 occurred in the person between March and December 2020, and PCR confirmed it. V lost 10 bases to trimming and J lost 1 base, with 10 bases between them. Germline loops: CDR1 SNHLY, CDR2 FYNNEI. There are 12 residues in the CDR3. Assay used: immunoSEQ multiplex PCR; TCRdb lists only in-frame clones, some missing. Of 30,000 to 35,000 clones detected, more than 60% appear once; the ten largest clones hold around 28%.

The sequencing here drew on CD4+ T cells from PBMCs cultured with a peptide pool, taken before COVID-19 vaccination. This sequence originates from a human donor who had a prior SARS-CoV-2 infection. The chain couples TRBV2 to TRBJ2-5; D tentatively reads TRBD1 or TRBD2 (7 bases each). In nucleotides, the CDR3 is TGTGCCACCAGGGGGGGCCAAGAGACCCAGTACTTC. Translated, it gives CATRGGQETQYF. Based on the CDR3 plus reference TRBV2 and TRBJ2-5, the full variable domain is EPEVTQTPSHQVTQMGQEVILRCVPISNHLYFYWYRQILGQKVEFLVSFYNNEISEKSEIFDDQFSVERPDGSNFTLKIRSTKLEDSAMYFCATRGGQETQYFGPGTRLLVL.